The rows below give T cell receptor beta chains drawn from one sample of a study of cytomegalovirus exposure and HLA in healthy donors. Only in-frame clones appear in the TCRdb table, and some are missing; sequencing was by immunoSEQ multiplex PCR. Among 150,000 to 200,000 clones listed, roughly 82% were seen once. The specimen was PBMCs. The receptor source for this set is a girl aged 10 to 17 in good health and CMV-seropositive. CDR3s include the opening cysteine and the closing phenylalanine or tryptophan. The D gene is left open where the match is weak. Size is omitted from some rows. Given values are once, few, many or a class for expanded clones.

>-|TRBD1|TRBJ2-5|TRBV9|16
CASSVGTGARQETQYF
TGTGCCAGCAGCGTAGGGACAGGGGCCCGCCAAGAGACCCAGTACTTC
>-|TRBD1|TRBJ2-3|TRBV9|14
CASSVRDRVDTQYF
TGTGCCAGCAGCGTCCGGGACAGGGTAGATACGCAGTATTTT
>-|-|TRBJ1-1|TRBV27|14
CASSFLGVGTEAFF
TGTGCCAGCAGTTTCTTAGGGGTTGGCACTGAAGCTTTCTTT
>few|TRBD2|TRBJ2-1|TRBV10-3|15
CAIQSSGSGYNEQFF
TGTGCCATCCAATCCAGCGGGAGCGGGTACAATGAGCAGTTCTTC
>-|-|TRBJ2-7|TRBV10-3|13
CAISEQASYEQYF
TGTGCCATCAGTGAACAGGCCTCCTACGAGCAGTACTTC
>-|-|TRBJ2-7|TRBV10-3|15
CAISDKRQVSYEQYF
TGTGCCATCAGTGATAAGAGACAGGTTTCCTACGAGCAGTACTTC
>-|-|TRBJ2-2|TRBV28|15
CASSPQGGGGGELFF
TGTGCCAGCAGTCCCCAAGGGGGGGGAGGCGGGGAGCTGTTTTTT
>-|-|TRBJ1-3|TRBV2|13
CASSPAGRNTIYF
TGTGCCAGCAGCCCAGCGGGGCGAAACACCATATATTTT
>-|-|TRBJ1-4|TRBV9|15
CASSVRPTGGEKLFF
TGTGCCAGCAGCGTCAGACCGACCGGAGGTGAAAAACTGTTTTTT
>-|-|TRBJ2-7|TRBV18|12
CASSPQLHEQYF
TGTGCCAGCTCACCGCAACTCCACGAGCAGTACTTC
>-|TRBD2|TRBJ2-2|TRBV5-6|16
CASSFSGRRDTGELFF
TGTGCCAGCAGCTTTAGCGGGAGACGGGACACCGGGGAGCTGTTTTTT
>-|-|TRBJ1-2|TRBV2|12
CASSARDYGYTF
TGTGCCAGCAGCGCCAGGGACTATGGCTACACCTTC
>few|-|TRBJ2-3|TRBV7-7|13
CASSRQLTDTQYF
TGTGCTAGCAGCAGACAGCTCACAGATACGCAGTATTTT
>-|-|TRBJ1-5|TRBV15|15
CATSRDEERDQPQHF
TGTGCCACCAGCAGAGATGAGGAGAGGGATCAGCCCCAGCATTTT
>-|TRBD1|TRBJ2-7|TRBV2|16
CASSGTGEKLTYEQYF
TGTGCCAGCAGTGGTACAGGGGAAAAGCTAACCTACGAGCAGTACTTC
>-|-|TRBJ2-5|TRBV27|14
CASSPHRTQETQYF
TGTGCCAGCAGTCCCCACAGGACACAAGAGACCCAGTACTTC
>-|TRBD1|TRBJ2-3|TRBV28|15
CASSPLGTGQDTQYF
TGTGCCAGCAGTCCCCTAGGGACAGGGCAAGATACGCAGTATTTT
>-|TRBD1|TRBJ1-3|TRBV2|15
CASSGGRGAGNTIYF
TGTGCCAGCAGTGGCGGCAGGGGGGCTGGAAACACCATATATTTT
>-|TRBD1|TRBJ1-1|TRBV5-1|15
CASSKRTGTNTEAFF
TGCGCCAGCAGCAAGAGGACAGGGACGAACACTGAAGCTTTCTTT
>-|TRBD1|TRBJ1-6|TRBV28|14
CASSGTGYNSPLHF
TGTGCCAGCAGCGGGACAGGTTATAATTCACCCCTCCACTTT
>-|-|TRBJ2-5|TRBV6-1|14
CASSSFSYQETQYF
TGTGCCAGTTCCTCTTTTTCGTACCAAGAGACCCAGTACTTC
>few|TRBD1|TRBJ1-4|TRBV7-9|16
CASSRRRDRWNEKLFF
TGTGCCAGCAGCCGACGCCGGGACAGGTGGAATGAAAAACTGTTTTTT
>once|-|TRBJ1-5|TRBV9|13
CASSPWGGQPQHF
TGTGCCAGCAGCCCCTGGGGCGGTCAGCCCCAGCATTTT
>few|-|TRBJ2-7|TRBV7-2|13
CASSTNTAYEQYF
TGTGCCAGCAGCACCAACACCGCCTACGAGCAGTACTTC
>-|TRBD1|TRBJ1-1|TRBV20-1|11
CSARDRAEAFF
TGCAGTGCCCGAGACAGGGCTGAAGCTTTCTTT
>few|TRBD2|TRBJ2-2|TRBV6-1|16
CASSERLAGDHGELFF
TGTGCCAGCAGTGAAAGGCTAGCGGGAGACCACGGGGAGCTGTTTTTT
>-|-|TRBJ2-1|TRBV27|15
CASSLLTSSYNEQFF
TGTGCCAGCAGTTTATTAACCAGCTCCTACAATGAGCAGTTCTTC
>-|-|TRBJ2-7|TRBV7-9|14
CASSLEPEAYEQYF
TGTGCCAGCAGCTTAGAACCAGAAGCCTACGAGCAGTACTTC
>-|TRBD1|TRBJ1-1|TRBV5-1|15
CASSQPGQENTEAFF
TGCGCCAGCAGCCAGCCCGGACAGGAGAACACTGAAGCTTTCTTT
>-|TRBD2|TRBJ2-3|TRBV7-3|17
CASSFSNTGGRADTQYF
TGTGCCAGCAGCTTTTCTAACACGGGGGGGCGAGCAGATACGCAGTATTTT
>-|TRBD1|TRBJ1-5|TRBV6-1|13
CALRGQGAGPQHF
TGTGCCCTACGGGGACAGGGGGCTGGGCCCCAGCATTTT
>-|-|TRBJ2-7|TRBV4-3|14
CASSQAWGPYEQYF
TGCGCCAGCAGCCAAGCGTGGGGGCCCTACGAGCAGTACTTC
>-|-|TRBJ2-3|TRBV18|11
CASSPTNDLYF
TGTGCCAGCTCACCCACTAATGACCTGTATTTT